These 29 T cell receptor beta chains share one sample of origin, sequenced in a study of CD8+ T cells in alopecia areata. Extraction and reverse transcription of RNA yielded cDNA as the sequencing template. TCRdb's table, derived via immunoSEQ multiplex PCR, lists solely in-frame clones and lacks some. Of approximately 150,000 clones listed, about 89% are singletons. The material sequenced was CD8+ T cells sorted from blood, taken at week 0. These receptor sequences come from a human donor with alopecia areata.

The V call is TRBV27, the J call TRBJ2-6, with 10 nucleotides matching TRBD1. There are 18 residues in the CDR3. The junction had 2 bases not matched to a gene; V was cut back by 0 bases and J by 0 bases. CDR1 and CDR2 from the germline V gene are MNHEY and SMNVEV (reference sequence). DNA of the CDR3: TGTGCCAGCAGTTTATCGGGACAGGGGCCCTCTGGGGCCAACGTCCTGACTTTC. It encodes CASSLSGQGPSGANVLTF.

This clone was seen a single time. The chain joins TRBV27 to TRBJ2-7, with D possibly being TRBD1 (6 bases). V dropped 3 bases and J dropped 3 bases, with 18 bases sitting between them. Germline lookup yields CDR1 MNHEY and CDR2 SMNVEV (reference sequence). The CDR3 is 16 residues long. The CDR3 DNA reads TGTGCCAGCAGTTTTAACAGGGAGCTTACAGTCTACGAGCAGTACTTC. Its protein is CASSFNRELTVYEQYF.

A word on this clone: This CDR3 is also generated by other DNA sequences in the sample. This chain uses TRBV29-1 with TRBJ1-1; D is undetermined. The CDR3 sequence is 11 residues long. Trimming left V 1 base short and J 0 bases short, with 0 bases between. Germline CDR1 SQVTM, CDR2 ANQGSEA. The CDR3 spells CSVEVNTEAFF. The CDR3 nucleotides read TGCAGCGTTGAAGTGAACACTGAAGCTTTCTTT.

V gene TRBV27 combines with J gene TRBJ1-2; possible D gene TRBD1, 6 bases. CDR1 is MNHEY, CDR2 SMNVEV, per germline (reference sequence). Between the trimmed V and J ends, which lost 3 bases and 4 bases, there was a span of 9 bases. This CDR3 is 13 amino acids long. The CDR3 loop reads CASSLGRGYGYTF. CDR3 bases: TGTGCCAGCAGTTTGGGCAGGGGCTATGGCTACACCTTC.

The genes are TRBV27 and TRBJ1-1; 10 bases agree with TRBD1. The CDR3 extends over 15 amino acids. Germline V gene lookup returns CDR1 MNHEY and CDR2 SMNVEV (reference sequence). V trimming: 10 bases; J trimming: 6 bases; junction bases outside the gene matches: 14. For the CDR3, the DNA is TGTGCCACCCGGACAGGGGGTTTTTTGATCGCTGAAGCTTTCTTT. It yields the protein CATRTGGFLIAEAFF.

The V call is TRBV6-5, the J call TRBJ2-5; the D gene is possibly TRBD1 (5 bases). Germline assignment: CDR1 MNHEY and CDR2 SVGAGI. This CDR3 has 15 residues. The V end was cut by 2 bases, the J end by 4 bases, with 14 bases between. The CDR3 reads CASSYQALGVETQYF. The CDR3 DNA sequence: TGTGCCAGCAGTTACCAGGCCCTAGGGGTAGAGACCCAGTACTTC.

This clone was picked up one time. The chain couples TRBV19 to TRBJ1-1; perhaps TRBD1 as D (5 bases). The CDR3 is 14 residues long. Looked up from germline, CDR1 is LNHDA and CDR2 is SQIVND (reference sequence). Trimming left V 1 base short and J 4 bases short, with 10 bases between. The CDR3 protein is CASSIVAGTTEAFF. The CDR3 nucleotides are TGTGCCAGTAGTATAGTTGCCGGGACCACTGAAGCTTTCTTT.

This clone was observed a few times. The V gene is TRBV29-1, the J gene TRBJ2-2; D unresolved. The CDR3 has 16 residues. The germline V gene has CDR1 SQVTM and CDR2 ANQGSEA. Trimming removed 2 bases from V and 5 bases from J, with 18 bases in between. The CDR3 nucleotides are TGCAGCGTTGAACTTTTCCCACCTTCGAGGACCGGGGAGCTGTTTTTT. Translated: CSVELFPPSRTGELFF.

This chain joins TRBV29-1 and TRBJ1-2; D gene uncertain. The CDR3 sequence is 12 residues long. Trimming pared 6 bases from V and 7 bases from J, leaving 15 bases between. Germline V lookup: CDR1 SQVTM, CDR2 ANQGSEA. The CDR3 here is CSVATSGLGYTF. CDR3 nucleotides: TGCAGCGTCGCGACAAGCGGGCTTGGCTACACCTTC.

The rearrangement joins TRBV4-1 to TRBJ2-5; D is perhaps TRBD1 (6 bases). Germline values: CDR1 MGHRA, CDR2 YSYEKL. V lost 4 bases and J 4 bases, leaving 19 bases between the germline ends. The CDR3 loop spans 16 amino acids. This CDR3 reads CASSPPWGQGLETQYF. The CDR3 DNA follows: TGCGCCAGCAGCCCACCTTGGGGGCAGGGCTTAGAGACCCAGTACTTC.

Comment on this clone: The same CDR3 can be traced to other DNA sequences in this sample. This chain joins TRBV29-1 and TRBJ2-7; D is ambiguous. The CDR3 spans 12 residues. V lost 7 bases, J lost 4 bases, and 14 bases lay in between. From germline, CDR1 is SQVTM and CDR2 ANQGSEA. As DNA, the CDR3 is TGCAGCGGCCGAACGGGTCCATACGAGCAGTACTTC. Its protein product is CSGRTGPYEQYF.

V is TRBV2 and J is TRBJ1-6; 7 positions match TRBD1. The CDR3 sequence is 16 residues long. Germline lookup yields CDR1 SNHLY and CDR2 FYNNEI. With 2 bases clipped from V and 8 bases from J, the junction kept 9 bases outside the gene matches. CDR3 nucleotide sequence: TGTGCCAGCAGTGAAATATTGGCGACAGGGTATTCACCCCTCCACTTT. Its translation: CASSEILATGYSPLHF.

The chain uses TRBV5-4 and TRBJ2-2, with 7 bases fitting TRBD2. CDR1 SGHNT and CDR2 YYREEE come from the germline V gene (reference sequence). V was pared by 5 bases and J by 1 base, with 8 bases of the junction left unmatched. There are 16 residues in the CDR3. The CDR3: CASRASGEGNTGELFF. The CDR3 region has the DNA TGTGCCAGCAGAGCCTCGGGGGAGGGGAACACCGGGGAGCTGTTTTTT.

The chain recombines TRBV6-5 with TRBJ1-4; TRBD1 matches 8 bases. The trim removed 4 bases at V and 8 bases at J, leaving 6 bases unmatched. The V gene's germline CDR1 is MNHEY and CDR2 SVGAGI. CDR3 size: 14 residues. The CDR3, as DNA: TGTGCCAGCAGTTTTACAGGGGGTGAGGAAAAACTGTTTTTT. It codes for CASSFTGGEEKLFF.

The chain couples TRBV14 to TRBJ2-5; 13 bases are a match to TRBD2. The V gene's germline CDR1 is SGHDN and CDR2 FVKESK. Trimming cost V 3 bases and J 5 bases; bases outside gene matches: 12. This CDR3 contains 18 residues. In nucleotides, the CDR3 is TGTGCCAGCAGCCAGTATACGACGGGACTAGCGGGAAGTGAGACCCAGTACTTC. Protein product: CASSQYTTGLAGSETQYF.

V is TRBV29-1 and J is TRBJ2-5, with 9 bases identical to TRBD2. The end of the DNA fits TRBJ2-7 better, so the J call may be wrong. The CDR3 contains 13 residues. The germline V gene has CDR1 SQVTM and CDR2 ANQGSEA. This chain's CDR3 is CSVPTSGPYEQYF. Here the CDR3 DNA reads TGCAGCGTTCCGACTAGCGGTCCCTACGAGCAGTACTTC.

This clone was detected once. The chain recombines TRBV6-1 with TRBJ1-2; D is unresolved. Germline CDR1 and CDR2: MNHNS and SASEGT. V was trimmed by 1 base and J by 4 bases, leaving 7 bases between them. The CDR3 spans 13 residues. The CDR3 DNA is TGTGCCAGCAGTGAAGTGGAGGGCTATGGCTACACCTTC. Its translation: CASSEVEGYGYTF.

CDR3 in amino acids: CASSLDRTAYEQYF. The CDR3 DNA sequence: TGTGCCAGCAGCTTAGACAGGACAGCGTACGAGCAGTACTTC. This rearrangement joins TRBV7-8 to TRBJ2-7; a possible D gene is TRBD1 (6 bases). Trimming pared 1 base from V and 4 bases from J, leaving 11 bases between. Germline values: CDR1 SGHVS, CDR2 FQNEAQ. This CDR3 region has 14 residues.

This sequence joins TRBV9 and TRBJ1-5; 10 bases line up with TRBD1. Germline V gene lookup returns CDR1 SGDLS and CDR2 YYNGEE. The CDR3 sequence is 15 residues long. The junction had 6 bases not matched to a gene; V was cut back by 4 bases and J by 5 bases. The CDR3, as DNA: TGTGCCAGCAGCTCCGGGACAGGGGATTATCAGCCCCAGCATTTT. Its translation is CASSSGTGDYQPQHF.

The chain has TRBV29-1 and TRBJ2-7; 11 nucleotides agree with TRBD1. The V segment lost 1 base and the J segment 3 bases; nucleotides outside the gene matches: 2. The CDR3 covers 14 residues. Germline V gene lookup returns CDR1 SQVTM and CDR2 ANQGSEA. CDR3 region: CSVEGTGGGYEQYF. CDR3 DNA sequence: TGCAGCGTTGAAGGGACAGGGGGCGGCTACGAGCAGTACTTC.

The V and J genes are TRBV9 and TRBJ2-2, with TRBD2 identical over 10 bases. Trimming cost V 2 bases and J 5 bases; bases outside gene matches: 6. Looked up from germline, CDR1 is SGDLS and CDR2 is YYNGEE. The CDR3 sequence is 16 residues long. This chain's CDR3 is CASSVSGGYETGELFF. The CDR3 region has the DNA TGTGCCAGCAGCGTTAGCGGGGGGTATGAAACCGGGGAGCTGTTTTTT.

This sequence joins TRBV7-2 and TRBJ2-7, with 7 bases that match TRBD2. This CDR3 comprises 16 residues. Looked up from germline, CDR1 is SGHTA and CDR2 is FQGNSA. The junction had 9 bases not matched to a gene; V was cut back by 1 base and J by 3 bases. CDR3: CASSLGGGTPYYEQYF. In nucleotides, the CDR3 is TGTGCCAGCAGCTTAGGCGGGGGAACCCCCTACTACGAGCAGTACTTC.

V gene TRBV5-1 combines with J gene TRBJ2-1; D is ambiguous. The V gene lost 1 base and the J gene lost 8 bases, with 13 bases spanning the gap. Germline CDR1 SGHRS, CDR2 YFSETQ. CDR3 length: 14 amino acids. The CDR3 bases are TGCGCCAGCAGCTTGTGGTCCAGCATCGATGAGCAGTTCTTC. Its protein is CASSLWSSIDEQFF.

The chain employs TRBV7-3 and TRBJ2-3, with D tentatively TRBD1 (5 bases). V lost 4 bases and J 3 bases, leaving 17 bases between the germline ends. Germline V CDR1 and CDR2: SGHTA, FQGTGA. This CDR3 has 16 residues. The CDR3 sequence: CASSWAAGSMTDTQYF. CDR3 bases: TGTGCCAGCAGCTGGGCGGCAGGGTCAATGACAGATACGCAGTATTTT.

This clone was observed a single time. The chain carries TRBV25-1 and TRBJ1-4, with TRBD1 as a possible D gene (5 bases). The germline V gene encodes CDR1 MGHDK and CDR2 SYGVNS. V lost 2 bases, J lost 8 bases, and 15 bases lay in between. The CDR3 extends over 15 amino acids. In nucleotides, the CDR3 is TGTGCCAGCAGTGAAGGGGCCAGGGTCTCAGAAAAACTGTTTTTT. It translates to CASSEGARVSEKLFF. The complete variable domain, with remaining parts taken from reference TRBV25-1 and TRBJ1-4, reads EADIYQTPRYLVIGTGKKITLECSQTMGHDKMYWYQQDPGMELHLIHYSYGVNSTEKGDLSSESTVSRIRTEHFPLTLESARPSHTSQYLCASSEGARVSEKLFFGSGTQLSVL.

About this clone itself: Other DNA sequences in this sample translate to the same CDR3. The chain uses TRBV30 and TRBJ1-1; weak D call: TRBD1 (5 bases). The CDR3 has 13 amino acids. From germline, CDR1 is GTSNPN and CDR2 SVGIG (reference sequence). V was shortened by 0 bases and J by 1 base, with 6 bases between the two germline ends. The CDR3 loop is CAWSVTENTEAFF. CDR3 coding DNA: TGTGCCTGGAGTGTGACAGAGAACACTGAAGCTTTCTTT.

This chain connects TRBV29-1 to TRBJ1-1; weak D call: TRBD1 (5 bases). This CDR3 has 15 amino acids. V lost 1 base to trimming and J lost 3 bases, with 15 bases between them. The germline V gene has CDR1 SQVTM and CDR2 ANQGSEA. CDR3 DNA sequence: TGCAGCGTTGAAGGGGAGGGGTTGGTTGACACTGAAGCTTTCTTT. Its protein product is CSVEGEGLVDTEAFF.

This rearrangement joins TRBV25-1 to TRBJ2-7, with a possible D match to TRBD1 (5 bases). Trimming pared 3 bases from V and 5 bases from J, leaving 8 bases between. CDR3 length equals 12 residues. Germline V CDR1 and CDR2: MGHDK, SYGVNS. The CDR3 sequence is CASSDPGHEQYF. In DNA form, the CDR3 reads TGTGCCAGCAGTGATCCAGGGCACGAGCAGTACTTC.

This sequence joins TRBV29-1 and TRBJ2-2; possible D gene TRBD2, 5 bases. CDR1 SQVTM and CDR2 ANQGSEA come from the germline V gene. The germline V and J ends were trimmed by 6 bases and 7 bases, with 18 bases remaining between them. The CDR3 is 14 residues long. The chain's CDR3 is CSVASRGSGGELFF. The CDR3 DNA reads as TGCAGCGTAGCTTCCCGGGGTTCGGGCGGGGAGCTGTTTTTT.